Given below is one TCR beta chain in context. Its antigen is unidentified. CDR3 length: 14 residues. Germline assignment: CDR1 SGHNT and CDR2 YENEEA. The germline V and J ends were trimmed by 5 bases and 0 bases, with 9 bases remaining between them. This specimen belongs to a study of T cells in localized non-small cell lung cancer. Assay: immunoSEQ multiplex PCR; the TCRdb copy retains only in-frame clones and omits some. Found here are around 29,000 clones, around 91% of them singletons; the top ten hold around 1%. Findings and limits, study-wide: Heterogeneity remains possible, as sequencing covered one tumor region only. Adjacent uninvolved lung tissue had the highest T cell clonality, exceeding tumor. Adjacent lung held a median roughly 60 of the top 100 tumor clones.

This chain connects TRBV11-3 to TRBJ2-3; weak D call: TRBD2 (5 bases). The TCR was taken from a woman aged 40-69 years with stage I lung adenocarcinoma. The sample consisted of peripheral blood, taken before any cancer treatment. CDR3 sequence (DNA): TGTGCCAGCAGCCCCCAGCGGAGCACAGATACGCAGTATTTT. Its protein product is CASSPQRSTDTQYF.